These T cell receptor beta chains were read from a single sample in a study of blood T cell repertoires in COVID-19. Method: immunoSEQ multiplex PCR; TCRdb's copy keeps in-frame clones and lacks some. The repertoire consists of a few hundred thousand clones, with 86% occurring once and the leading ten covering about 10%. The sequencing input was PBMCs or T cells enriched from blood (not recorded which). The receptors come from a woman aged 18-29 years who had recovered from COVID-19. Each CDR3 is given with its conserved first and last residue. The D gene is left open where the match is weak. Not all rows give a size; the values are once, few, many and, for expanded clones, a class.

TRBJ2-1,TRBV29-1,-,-,TGCAGCGCCCGATGGGCGAATGAGCAGTTCTTC,CSARWANEQFF
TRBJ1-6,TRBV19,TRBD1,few,TGTGCCAGCGCGACAGGGAAGGGAAATTCACCCCTCCACTTT,CASATGKGNSPLHF
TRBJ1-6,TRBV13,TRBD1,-,TGTGCCAGCAGCCCTGACAGGGCTCGATCACCCCTCCACTTT,CASSPDRARSPLHF
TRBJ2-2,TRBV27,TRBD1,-,TGTGCCAGCAGTTTTTGGACAGGCTACACCGGGGAGCTGTTTTTT,CASSFWTGYTGELFF
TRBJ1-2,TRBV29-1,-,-,TGCAGCGCAATATTAGACAGATACGTTGTGGGGCACACCTTC,CSAILDRYVVGHTF
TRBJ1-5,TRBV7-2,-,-,TGTGCCAGCAGCTTAGCGGGGGCTGGGAACAATCAGCCCCAGCATTTT,CASSLAGAGNNQPQHF
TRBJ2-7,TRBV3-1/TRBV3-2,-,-,TGTGCCAGCAGCCAACACTACGAGCAGTACTTC,CASSQHYEQYF
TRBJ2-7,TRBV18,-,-,TGTGCCAGCTCACCACCGGCGGGTCGCTACGAGCAGTACTTC,CASSPPAGRYEQYF
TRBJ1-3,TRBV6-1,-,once,TGTGCCAGCAGTGAAGTTCATGGGCATTACTCTGGAAACACCATATATTTT,CASSEVHGHYSGNTIYF
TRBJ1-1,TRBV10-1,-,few,TGCGCCAGCAGCCAAAACCAGGGGCAAGGTGAAGCTTTCTTT,CASSQNQGQGEAFF
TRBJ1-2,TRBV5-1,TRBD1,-,TGCGCCAGCAGGAATACCGGGACAGGGGGCAACTATGGCTACACCTTC,CASRNTGTGGNYGYTF
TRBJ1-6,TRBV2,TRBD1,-,TGTGCCAGCAGTGAAGGCGGGACAGGGACCCTTGGGTCACCCCTCCACTTT,CASSEGGTGTLGSPLHF
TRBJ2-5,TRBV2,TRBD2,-,TGTGCCAGGACCCGACTAGCGGGGGGGGTACAAGAGACCCAGTACTTC,CARTRLAGGVQETQYF
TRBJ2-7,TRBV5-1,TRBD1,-,TGCGCCAGCAGCTTCGCAGGGGGCAAAGAATACGAGCAGTACTTC,CASSFAGGKEYEQYF
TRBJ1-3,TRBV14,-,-,TGTGCCAGCAGCCAAGTGTTGGAGATCTTCGGAAACACCATATATTTT,CASSQVLEIFGNTIYF
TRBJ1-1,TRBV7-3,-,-,TGTGCCAGCAGCCCCAGGGTAGGAAACACTGAAGCTTTCTTT,CASSPRVGNTEAFF
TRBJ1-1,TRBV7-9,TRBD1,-,TGTGCCAGCAGCTTCGACAGGGTGGCTTTCTTT,CASSFDRVAFF
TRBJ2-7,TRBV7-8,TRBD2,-,TGTGCCAGCAGCTTAGGGGTCTCGGGAGGGATGGAGTACGAGCAGTACTTC,CASSLGVSGGMEYEQYF
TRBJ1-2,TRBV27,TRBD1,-,TGTGCCACCATAGCGCCGGGACAGGGGAACTATGGCTACACCTTC,CATIAPGQGNYGYTF
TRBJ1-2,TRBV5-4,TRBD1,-,TGTGCCAGCAGCTTGTGGGCAGGGGGCAGCTATGGCTACACCTTC,CASSLWAGGSYGYTF
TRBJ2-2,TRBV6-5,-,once,TGTGCCAGTTCAGGGAACACCGGGGAGCTGTTTTTT,CASSGNTGELFF
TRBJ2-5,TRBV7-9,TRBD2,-,TGTGCCAGCAGCTTGATGGGGGGAGGGGAAGAGACCCAGTACTTC,CASSLMGGGEETQYF
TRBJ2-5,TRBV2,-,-,TGTGCCAGCAGTGAAGGGGCAGGGCTAGAGACCCAGTACTTC,CASSEGAGLETQYF
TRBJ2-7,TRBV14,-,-,TGTGCCAGCAGCCAAGATCCGCGTATGGGGGCCCACGAGCAGTACTTC,CASSQDPRMGAHEQYF
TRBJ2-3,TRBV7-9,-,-,TGTGCCAGCAGCTTCGCTCACAGGGCTAGCACAGATACGCAGTATTTT,CASSFAHRASTDTQYF
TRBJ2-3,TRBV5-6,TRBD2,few,TGTGCCAGCAGCCAGGGACTAGCGAGCACAGATACGCAGTATTTT,CASSQGLASTDTQYF
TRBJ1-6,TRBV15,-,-,TGTGCCACCAGCAGAGATAGACAGTGGAATTCACCCCTCCACTTT,CATSRDRQWNSPLHF
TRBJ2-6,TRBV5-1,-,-,TGCGCCAGCCAACCGGGGCCGCCAGGGGCTGGGGCCAACGTCCTGACTTTC,CASQPGPPGAGANVLTF